This T cell receptor (beta chain) was identified during a study of T cell responses to AZD1222 COVID-19 vaccine. Study-wide results and limits: Once two AZD1222 doses were given, Spike-specific TCR breadth and depth went up.

From germline, CDR1 is MNHEY and CDR2 SVGAGI. Trimming cost V 2 bases and J 0 bases, with 8 bases left between them. The CDR3 runs to 15 residues. Profiling relied on immunoSEQ multiplex PCR, and the TCRdb table lists in-frame clones only, not all of them. Of 90,000 to 120,000 clones listed, approximately 90% are singletons. Concerning this clone itself: Antigen unknown.

The material sequenced was peripheral blood, taken 28 days after the second AZD1222 dose. J is TRBJ2-1 and V is TRBV6-5; TRBD2 might be the D (5 bases). The clonotype originates from an adult who received the AZD1222 COVID-19 vaccine. The CDR3 sequence is CASSYGGGSYNEQFF. CDR3 in DNA: TGTGCCAGCAGTTACGGTGGAGGCTCCTACAATGAGCAGTTCTTC.